Below, one TCR beta chain is given with its context. Time point specified: persistent/refractory GD, antithyroid drugs over 5 years with positive TRAb. Isolated PBMC RNA provided the starting material for the TCR library. Criteria from the American Thyroid Association guidelines were applied to diagnose Graves' disease. The data were taken from a study of regulatory T cells in long-lasting Graves disease. About the research overall: Positivity for TSH receptor antibodies plus over 5 years of antithyroid drugs meant persistent Graves' disease.

The CDR3 contains 15 residues. CDR1 and CDR2 (germline): SGHAT, FQNNGV. J gave up 4 bases and V 5 bases, and 10 bases lay outside the gene matches. In building TCR beta libraries, iRepertoire HTBI primers were used together with Arm-PCR of CDR3 regions. Each CDR3 protein gets one entry after TCRdb re-called the multiplex PCR reads with MiXCR. Counted here are about 340,000 distinct CDR3 sequences, roughly a fifth occurring once; the ten biggest clones make up less than 30%. This chain joins TRBV11-2 and TRBJ1-2, with TRBD1 matching 7 bases. The sequence came from a female donor with Graves disease. The sequencing here drew on peripheral blood mononuclear cells (PBMCs), taken when the disease was refractory, from a patient treated with antithyroid drugs. The CDR3 nucleotides read TGTGCCAGCAGCATAGCCCCGGGACAGTTCTATGGCTACACCTTC. The encoded protein is CASSIAPGQFYGYTF.